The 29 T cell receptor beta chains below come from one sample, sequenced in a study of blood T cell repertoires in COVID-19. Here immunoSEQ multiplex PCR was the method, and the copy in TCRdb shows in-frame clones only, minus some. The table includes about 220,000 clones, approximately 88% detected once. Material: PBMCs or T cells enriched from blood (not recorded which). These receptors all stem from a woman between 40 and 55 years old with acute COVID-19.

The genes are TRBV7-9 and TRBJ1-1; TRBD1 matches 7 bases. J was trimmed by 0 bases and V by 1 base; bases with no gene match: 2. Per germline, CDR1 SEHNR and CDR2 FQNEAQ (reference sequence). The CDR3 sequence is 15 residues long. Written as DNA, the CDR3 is TGTGCCAGCAGCTTAGAGGGGGCACTGAACACTGAAGCTTTCTTT. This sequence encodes CASSLEGALNTEAFF.

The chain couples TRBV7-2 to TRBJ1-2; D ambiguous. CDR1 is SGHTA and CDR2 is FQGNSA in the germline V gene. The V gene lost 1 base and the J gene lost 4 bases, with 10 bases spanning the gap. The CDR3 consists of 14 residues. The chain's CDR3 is CASSLGMGGYGYTF. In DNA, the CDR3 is TGTGCCAGCAGCTTAGGAATGGGAGGCTATGGCTACACCTTC.

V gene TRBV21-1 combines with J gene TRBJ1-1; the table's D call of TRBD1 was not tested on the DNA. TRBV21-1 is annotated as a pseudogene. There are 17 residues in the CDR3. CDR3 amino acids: CASSTTLRGTPNTEAFF. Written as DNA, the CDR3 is TGTGCCAGCAGCACTACCCTTAGAGGGACACCGAACACTGAAGCTTTCTTT.

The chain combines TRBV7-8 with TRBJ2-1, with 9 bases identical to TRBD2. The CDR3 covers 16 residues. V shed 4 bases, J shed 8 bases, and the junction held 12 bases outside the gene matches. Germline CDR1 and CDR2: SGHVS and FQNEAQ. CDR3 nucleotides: TGTGCCAGCAGCTCCCCAAGGGGTAGCGGGAGCCATGAGCAGTTCTTC. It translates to CASSSPRGSGSHEQFF.

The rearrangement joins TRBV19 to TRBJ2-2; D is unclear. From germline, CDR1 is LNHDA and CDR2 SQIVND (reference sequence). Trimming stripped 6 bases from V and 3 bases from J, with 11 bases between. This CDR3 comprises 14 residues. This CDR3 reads CASRSIRDTGELFF. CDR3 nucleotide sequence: TGTGCCAGTAGGAGTATCCGGGACACCGGGGAGCTGTTTTTT.

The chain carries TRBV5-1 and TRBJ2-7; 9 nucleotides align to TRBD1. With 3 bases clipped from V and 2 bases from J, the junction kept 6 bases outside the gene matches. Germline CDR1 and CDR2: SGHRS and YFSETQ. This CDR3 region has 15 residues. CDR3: CASSSSGTGPYEQYF. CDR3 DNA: TGCGCCAGCAGCTCCTCCGGGACAGGGCCCTACGAGCAGTACTTC.

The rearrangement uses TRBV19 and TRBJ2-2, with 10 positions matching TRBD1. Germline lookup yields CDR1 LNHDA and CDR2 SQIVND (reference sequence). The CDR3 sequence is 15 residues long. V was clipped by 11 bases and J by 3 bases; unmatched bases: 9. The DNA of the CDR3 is TGTGCCGCAAATTCAGGGACAGGGGACACCGGGGAGCTGTTTTTT. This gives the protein CAANSGTGDTGELFF.

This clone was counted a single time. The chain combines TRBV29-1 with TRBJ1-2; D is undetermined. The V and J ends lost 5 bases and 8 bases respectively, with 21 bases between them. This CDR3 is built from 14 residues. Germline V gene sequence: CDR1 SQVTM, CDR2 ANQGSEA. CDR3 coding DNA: TGCAGCGTTCCCGGGGAGAGGGCACTCGTAGGCTACACCTTC. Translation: CSVPGERALVGYTF.

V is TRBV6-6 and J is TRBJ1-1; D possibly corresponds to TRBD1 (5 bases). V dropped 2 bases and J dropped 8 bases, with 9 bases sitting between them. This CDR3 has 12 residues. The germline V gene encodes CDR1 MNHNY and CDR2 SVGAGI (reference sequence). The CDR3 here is CASSYAGPEAFF. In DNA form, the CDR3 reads TGTGCCAGCAGTTACGCGGGGCCCGAAGCTTTCTTT.

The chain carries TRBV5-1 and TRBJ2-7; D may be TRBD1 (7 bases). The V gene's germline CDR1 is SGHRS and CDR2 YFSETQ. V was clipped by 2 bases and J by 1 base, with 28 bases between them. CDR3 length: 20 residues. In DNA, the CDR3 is TGCGCCAGCAGCTTAATTCTGACCTCATGCAGGGGGAGGCTATCCTACGAGCAGTACGTC. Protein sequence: CASSLILTSCRGRLSYEQYV.

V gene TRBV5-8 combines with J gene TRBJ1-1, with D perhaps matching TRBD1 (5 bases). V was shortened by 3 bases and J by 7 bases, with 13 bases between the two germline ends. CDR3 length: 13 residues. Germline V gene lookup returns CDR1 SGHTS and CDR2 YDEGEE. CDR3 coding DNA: TGTGCCAGCAGCTCCGACAGAACCCTTGAAGCTTTCTTT. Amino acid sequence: CASSSDRTLEAFF.

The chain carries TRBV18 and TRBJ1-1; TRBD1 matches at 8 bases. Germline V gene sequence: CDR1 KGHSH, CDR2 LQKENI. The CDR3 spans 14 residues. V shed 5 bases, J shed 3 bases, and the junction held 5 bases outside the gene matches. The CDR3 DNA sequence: TGTGCCAGCTCAGGACAGGGAGGGGACACTGAAGCTTTCTTT. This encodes CASSGQGGDTEAFF.

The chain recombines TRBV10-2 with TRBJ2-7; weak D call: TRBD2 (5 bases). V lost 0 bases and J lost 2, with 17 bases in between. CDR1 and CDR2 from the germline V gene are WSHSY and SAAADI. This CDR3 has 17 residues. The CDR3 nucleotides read TGCGCCAGCAGTGAGTCGACACTACTGGGAGAGACCTACGAGCAGTACGTC. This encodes CASSESTLLGETYEQYV.

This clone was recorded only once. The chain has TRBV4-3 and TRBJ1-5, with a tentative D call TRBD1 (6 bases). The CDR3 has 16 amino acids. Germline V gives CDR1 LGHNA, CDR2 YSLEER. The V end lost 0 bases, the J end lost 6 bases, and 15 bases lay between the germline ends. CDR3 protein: CASSQDLGAAGQPQHF. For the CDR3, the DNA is TGCGCCAGCAGCCAAGATTTGGGGGCTGCAGGTCAGCCCCAGCATTTT.

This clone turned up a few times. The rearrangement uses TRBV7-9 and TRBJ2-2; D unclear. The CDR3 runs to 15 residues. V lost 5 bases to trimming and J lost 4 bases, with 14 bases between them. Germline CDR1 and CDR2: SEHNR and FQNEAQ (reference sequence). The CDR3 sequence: CASSPPWLATGELFF. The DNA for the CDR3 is TGTGCCAGCAGCCCCCCGTGGTTGGCCACCGGGGAGCTGTTTTTT.

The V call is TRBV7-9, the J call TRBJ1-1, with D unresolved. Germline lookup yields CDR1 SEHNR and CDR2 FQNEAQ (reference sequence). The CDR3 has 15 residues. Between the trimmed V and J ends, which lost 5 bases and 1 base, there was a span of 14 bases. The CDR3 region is CASSAQSGANTEAFF. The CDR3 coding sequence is TGTGCCAGCAGCGCTCAATCGGGTGCGAACACTGAAGCTTTCTTT.

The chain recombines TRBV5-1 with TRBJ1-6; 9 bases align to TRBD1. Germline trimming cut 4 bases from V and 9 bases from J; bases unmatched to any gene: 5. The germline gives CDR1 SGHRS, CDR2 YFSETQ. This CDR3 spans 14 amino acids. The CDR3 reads CASSAGQGTSPLHF. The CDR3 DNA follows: TGCGCCAGCAGCGCGGGACAGGGTACTTCACCCCTCCACTTT.

The CDR3 reads CASSAITGGGNIQYF. The CDR3 DNA reads as TGTGCCAGCAGCGCCATAACAGGTGGAGGGAACATTCAGTACTTC. This chain links TRBV9 with TRBJ2-4; perhaps TRBD2 as D (6 bases). Trimming removed 3 bases from V and 7 bases from J, with 17 bases in between. The CDR3 length is 15 residues. Germline CDR1 SGDLS, CDR2 YYNGEE.

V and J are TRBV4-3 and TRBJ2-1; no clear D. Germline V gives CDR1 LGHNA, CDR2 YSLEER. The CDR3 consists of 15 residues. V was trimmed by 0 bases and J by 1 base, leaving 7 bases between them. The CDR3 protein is CASSQDHSSYNEQFF. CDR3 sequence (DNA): TGCGCCAGCAGCCAAGATCACAGTTCCTACAATGAGCAGTTCTTC.

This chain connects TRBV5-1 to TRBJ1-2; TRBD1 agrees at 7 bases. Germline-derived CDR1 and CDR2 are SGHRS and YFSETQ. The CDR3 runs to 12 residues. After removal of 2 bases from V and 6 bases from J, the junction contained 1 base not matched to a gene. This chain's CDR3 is CASSLQGNGYTF. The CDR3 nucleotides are TGCGCCAGCAGCTTACAGGGGAATGGCTACACCTTC.

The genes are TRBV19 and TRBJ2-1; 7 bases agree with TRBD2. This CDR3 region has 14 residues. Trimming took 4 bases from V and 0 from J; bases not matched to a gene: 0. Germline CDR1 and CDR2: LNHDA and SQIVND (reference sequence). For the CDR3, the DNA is TGTGCCAGTAGTAGCGGGAGCTCCTACAATGAGCAGTTCTTC. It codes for CASSSGSSYNEQFF.

The CDR3 DNA is TGCGCCAGCAGCCAAGCGGAGACAGGGGCGGGTTCACCCCTCCACTTT. It encodes CASSQAETGAGSPLHF. The gene calls are TRBV4-3 and TRBJ1-6, with 8 nucleotides matching TRBD1. Germline V lookup: CDR1 LGHNA, CDR2 YSLEER. V dropped 1 base and J dropped 9; count of bases not matched to a gene: 8. This CDR3 is 16 amino acids long.

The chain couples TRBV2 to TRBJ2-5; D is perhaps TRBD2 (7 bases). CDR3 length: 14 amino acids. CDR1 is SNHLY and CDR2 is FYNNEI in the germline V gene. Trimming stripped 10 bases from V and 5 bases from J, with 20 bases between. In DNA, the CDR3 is TGTGCCATTGGGACTATCCCCCAGGGGGAGACCCAGTACTTC. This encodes CAIGTIPQGETQYF.

CDR3 protein: CASSIGQGAGELFF. CDR3 DNA sequence: TGTGCCAGTAGTATAGGACAGGGTGCCGGGGAGCTGTTTTTT. J is TRBJ2-2 and V is TRBV19; 7 nucleotides match TRBD1. In germline, CDR1 is LNHDA, CDR2 SQIVND (reference sequence). V shed 1 base and J 6 bases; nucleotides not matched to a gene: 2. The CDR3 has 14 residues. The whole variable domain, remainder taken from reference TRBV19 and TRBJ2-2, is DGGITQSPKYLFRKEGQNVTLSCEQNLNHDAMYWYRQDPGQGLRLIYYSQIVNDFQKGDIAEGYSVSREKKESFPLTVTSAQKNPTAFYLCASSIGQGAGELFFGEGSRLTVL.

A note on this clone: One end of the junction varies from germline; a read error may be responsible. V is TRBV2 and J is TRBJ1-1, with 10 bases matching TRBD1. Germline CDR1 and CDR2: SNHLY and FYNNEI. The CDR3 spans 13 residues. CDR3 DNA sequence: TGTGCCAGCAGTGGGGGACAGGGGCTCTACTTGCTCTTT. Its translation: CASSGGQGLYLLF.

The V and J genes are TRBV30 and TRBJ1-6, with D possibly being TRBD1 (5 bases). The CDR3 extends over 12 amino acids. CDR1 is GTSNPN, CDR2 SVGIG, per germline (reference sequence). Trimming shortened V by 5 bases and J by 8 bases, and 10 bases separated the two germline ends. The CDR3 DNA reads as TGTGCCTGGTCGGGACTCTATTCACCCCTCCACTTT. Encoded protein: CAWSGLYSPLHF.

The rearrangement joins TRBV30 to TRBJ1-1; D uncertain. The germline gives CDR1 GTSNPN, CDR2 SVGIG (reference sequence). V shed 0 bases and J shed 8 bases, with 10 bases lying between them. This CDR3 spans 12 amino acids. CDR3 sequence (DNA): TGTGCCTGGAGTGTACCGCCTAGGGAAGCTTTCTTT. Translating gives CAWSVPPREAFF. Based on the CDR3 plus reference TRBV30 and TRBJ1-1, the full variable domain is SQTIHQWPATLVQPVGSPLSLECTVEGTSNPNLYWYRQAAGRGLQLLFYSVGIGQISSEVPQNLSASRPQDRQFILSSKKLLLSDSGFYLCAWSVPPREAFFGQGTRLTVV.

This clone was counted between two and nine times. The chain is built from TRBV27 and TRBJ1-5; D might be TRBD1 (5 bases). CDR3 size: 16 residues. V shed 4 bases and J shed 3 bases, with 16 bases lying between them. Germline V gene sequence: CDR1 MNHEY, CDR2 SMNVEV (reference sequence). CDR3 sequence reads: CASSSLAGSVNQPQHF. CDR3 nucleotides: TGTGCCAGCAGTTCCCTGGCAGGGTCTGTCAATCAGCCCCAGCATTTT.

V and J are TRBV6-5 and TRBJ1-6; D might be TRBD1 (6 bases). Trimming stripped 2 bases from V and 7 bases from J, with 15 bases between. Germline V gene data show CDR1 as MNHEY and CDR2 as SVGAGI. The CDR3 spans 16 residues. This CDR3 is CASSYQPGTMNSPLHF. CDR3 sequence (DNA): TGTGCCAGCAGTTACCAACCCGGGACAATGAATTCACCCCTCCACTTT.